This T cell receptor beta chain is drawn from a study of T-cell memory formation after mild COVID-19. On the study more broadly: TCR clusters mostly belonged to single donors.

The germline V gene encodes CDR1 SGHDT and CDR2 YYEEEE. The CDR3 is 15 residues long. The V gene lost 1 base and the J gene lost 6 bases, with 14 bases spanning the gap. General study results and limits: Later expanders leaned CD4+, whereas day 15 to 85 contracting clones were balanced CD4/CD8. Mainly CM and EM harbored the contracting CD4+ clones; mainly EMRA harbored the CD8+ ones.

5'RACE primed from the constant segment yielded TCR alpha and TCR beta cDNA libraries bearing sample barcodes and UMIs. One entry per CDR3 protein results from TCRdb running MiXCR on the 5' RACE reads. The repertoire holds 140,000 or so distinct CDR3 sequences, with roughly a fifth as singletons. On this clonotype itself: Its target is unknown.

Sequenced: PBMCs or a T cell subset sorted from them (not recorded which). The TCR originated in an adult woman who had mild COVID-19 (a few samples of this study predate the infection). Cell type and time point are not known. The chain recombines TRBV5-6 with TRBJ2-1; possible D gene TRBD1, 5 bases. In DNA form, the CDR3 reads TGTGCCAGCAGCTTGTTTGGACAATTACTCAATGAGCAGTTCTTC. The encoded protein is CASSLFGQLLNEQFF.